A single sample is the source of the 21 T cell receptor beta chains below, sequenced in a study of OX40 agonist ivuxolimab in advanced cancers. Only in-frame clones appear in the TCRdb table, and some are missing; sequencing was by immunoSEQ multiplex PCR. The sample carries 95,000 to 150,000 clones, around 93% recorded once. The material was CD4+ or CD8+ T cells sorted from blood, obtained in a trial of the OX40 agonist ivuxolimab. The receptors were sampled from an adult with an advanced solid tumor such as melanoma, head and neck, liver or kidney cancer.

This chain joins TRBV6-1 and TRBJ2-3; D perhaps matches TRBD2 (6 bases). Germline CDR1 and CDR2: MNHNS and SASEGT. V was shortened by 8 bases and J by 0 bases, with 15 bases between the two germline ends. This CDR3 comprises 15 residues. In nucleotides, the CDR3 is TGTGCCAGCTTGGAGGGCAGCCCTAGCACAGATACGCAGTATTTT. Protein product: CASLEGSPSTDTQYF.

This clone was seen only once. The chain has TRBV19 and TRBJ2-7; the D gene is possibly TRBD1 (5 bases). This CDR3 has 14 residues. The V and J ends lost 1 base and 3 bases respectively, with 10 bases between them. Germline V gives CDR1 LNHDA, CDR2 SQIVND (reference sequence). The CDR3 DNA is TGTGCCAGTAGTATAGCTAGGGGTGGCTACGAGCAGTACTTC. Protein product: CASSIARGGYEQYF.

On this clone: Sequence at one end of the junction differs from germline and may be a read error. This sequence joins TRBV7-9 and TRBJ2-1; TRBD2 matches at 7 bases. CDR3 length: 17 residues. Germline V gene sequence: CDR1 SEHNR, CDR2 FQNEAQ (reference sequence). For the CDR3, the DNA is TGCGCCAGCAGCCGGGATGGGAGGCTAGCGGTCTACAATGAGCAGTTCTTC. Protein product: CASSRDGRLAVYNEQFF.

The rearrangement uses TRBV18 and TRBJ1-4; D gene unclear. The V end was cut by 4 bases, the J end by 4 bases, with 10 bases between. The CDR3 contains 14 residues. Germline lookup yields CDR1 KGHSH and CDR2 LQKENI. This chain's CDR3 is CASSLTALNEKLFF. CDR3 bases: TGTGCCAGCTCACTTACAGCGCTTAATGAAAAACTGTTTTTT.

The chain employs TRBV7-9 and TRBJ2-7; tentatively, D is TRBD2 (6 bases). The CDR3 has 13 residues. Germline CDR1 and CDR2: SEHNR and FQNEAQ (reference sequence). Trimming removed 1 base from V and 3 bases from J, with 7 bases in between. DNA for the CDR3: TGTGCCAGCAGCTTAGGGAGGGTCTACGAGCAGTACTTC. Amino acids: CASSLGRVYEQYF.

This clone was recorded a few times. The V gene is TRBV7-9, the J gene TRBJ2-7; 9 bases map to TRBD2. The germline V gene has CDR1 SEHNR and CDR2 FQNEAQ (reference sequence). V shed 8 bases, J shed 3 bases, and the junction held 2 bases outside the gene matches. The CDR3 is 12 amino acids. CDR3 sequence reads: CASGGRGYEQYF. CDR3 bases: TGTGCCAGCGGCGGGAGGGGCTACGAGCAGTACTTC.

The chain links TRBV4-3 to TRBJ2-4, with a possible D match to TRBD2 (6 bases). The CDR3 is 14 residues long. Between the trimmed V and J ends, which lost 0 bases and 9 bases, there was a span of 12 bases. CDR1 and CDR2 from the germline V gene are LGHNA and YSLEER. CDR3 nucleotides: TGCGCCAGCAGCCAAGAGGGACTCCAGGGCATTCAGTACTTC. Translated, it gives CASSQEGLQGIQYF.

This clone was recorded only once. V and J are TRBV28 and TRBJ2-7; tentative D call: TRBD2 (5 bases). V was clipped by 5 bases and J by 4 bases, with 9 bases between them. The CDR3 contains 12 residues. From germline, CDR1 is MDHEN and CDR2 SYDVKM. CDR3 residues: CASSRGSYEQYF. The CDR3, as DNA: TGTGCCAGCAGTCGGGGATCATACGAGCAGTACTTC.

This chain connects TRBV10-3 to TRBJ2-5; 7 positions agree with TRBD1. Germline V gene data show CDR1 as ENHRY and CDR2 as SYGVKD. The CDR3 totals 13 residues. Trimming took 9 bases from V and 1 from J; bases not matched to a gene: 5. CDR3 loop: CAISGGVQETQYF. The CDR3 DNA is TGTGCCATTTCAGGGGGAGTCCAAGAGACCCAGTACTTC.

The J gene is TRBJ1-1, the V gene TRBV28, with D possibly being TRBD1 (5 bases). Germline CDR1 and CDR2: MDHEN and SYDVKM. The CDR3 covers 14 residues. With 4 bases removed from V and 2 bases from J, the gap between germline ends came to 11 bases. The CDR3: CASSYRQRNTEAFF. The CDR3 nucleotides are TGTGCCAGCAGTTATCGACAGAGAAACACTGAAGCTTTCTTT.

This clone has only a few counts. This rearrangement joins TRBV7-8 to TRBJ2-2, with no clear D. Between the trimmed V and J ends, which lost 2 bases and 5 bases, there was a span of 18 bases. Germline CDR1 is SGHVS and CDR2 is FQNEAQ. This CDR3 is 17 amino acids long. The CDR3, as DNA: TGTGCCAGCAGCTTAATCTCCTCGTGGGCTGGGACCGGGGAGCTGTTTTTT. It codes for CASSLISSWAGTGELFF.

The rearrangement uses TRBV19 and TRBJ2-5, with D tentatively TRBD2 (6 bases). Trimming cost V 5 bases and J 5 bases, with 15 bases left between them. Looked up from germline, CDR1 is LNHDA and CDR2 is SQIVND (reference sequence). The CDR3 covers 14 residues. The CDR3 loop is CASSRRGIGETQYF. In DNA, the CDR3 is TGTGCCAGTAGTCGTCGGGGGATAGGGGAGACCCAGTACTTC.

The V gene is TRBV6-5, the J gene TRBJ2-7; possible D gene TRBD2, 5 bases. The CDR3 extends over 12 amino acids. Germline V CDR1 and CDR2: MNHEY, SVGAGI. The V and J ends lost 5 bases and 5 bases respectively, with 10 bases between them. The CDR3 bases are TGTGCCAGCAGTCCCACAGCGGACGAGCAGTACTTC. As protein: CASSPTADEQYF.

This clone turned up a few times. The limits of the CDR3 on the DNA are not certain, so only TCRdb's listed CDR3 is given. The rearrangement links TRBV7-2 to TRBJ2-1. The CDR3 comprises 15 residues, both ends counted. CDR1 and CDR2 from the germline V gene are SGHTA and FQGNSA. CDR3 sequence: CASSSFRGRYNEQFF.

The chain carries TRBV29-1 and TRBJ2-1, with TRBD2 matching 13 bases. The CDR3 sequence is 12 residues long. The ends lost 5 bases at V and 10 bases at J; junction bases unmatched: 2. Germline V lookup: CDR1 SQVTM, CDR2 ANQGSEA. The CDR3 here is CSVRTSGGEQFF. The CDR3 region has the DNA TGCAGCGTTAGGACTAGCGGGGGCGAGCAGTTCTTC.

The chain couples TRBV5-6 to TRBJ2-1; D may match TRBD1 or TRBD2 (5 bases each). V gave up 0 bases and J gave up 8 bases, with 21 bases separating them. Germline V gene data show CDR1 as SGHDT and CDR2 as YYEEEE. CDR3 length: 17 amino acids. The CDR3 loop reads CASSLVMGVVGRDEQFF. CDR3 sequence (DNA): TGTGCCAGCAGCTTGGTTATGGGGGTAGTCGGTCGGGATGAGCAGTTCTTC. Combining the CDR3 with reference TRBV5-6 and TRBJ2-1 gives the whole variable domain DAGVTQSPTHLIKTRGQQVTLRCSPKSGHDTVSWYQQALGQGPQFIFQYYEEEERQRGNFPDRFSGHQFPNYSSELNVNALLLGDSALYLCASSLVMGVVGRDEQFFGPGTRLTVL.

CDR3 nucleotides: TGCGCCAGCAGCCTCGGGACAGGGGGTTCTGAGACCCAGTACTTC. This sequence encodes CASSLGTGGSETQYF. This sequence joins TRBV5-1 and TRBJ2-5; 11 bases agree with TRBD1. The J segment lost 5 bases and the V segment lost 4 bases, leaving 7 bases of the junction unmatched. This CDR3 has 15 residues. Germline V gives CDR1 SGHRS, CDR2 YFSETQ.

This chain links TRBV12-5 with TRBJ2-2; the D gene is possibly TRBD2 (5 bases). This CDR3 is built from 17 residues. CDR1 and CDR2 from the germline V gene are LGHNT and FRNRAP. Trimming took 6 bases from V and 5 from J, leaving 22 bases between them. The CDR3 region is CASGTPGVNGGTGELFF. As DNA, the CDR3 is TGTGCTAGTGGGACTCCCGGGGTTAACGGAGGAACCGGGGAGCTGTTTTTT. Using reference TRBV12-5 and TRBJ2-2 for the parts outside the CDR3, the full variable domain is DARVTQTPRHKVTEMGQEVTMRCQPILGHNTVFWYRQTMMQGLELLAYFRNRAPLDDSGMPKDRFSAEMPDATLATLKIQPSEPRDSAVYFCASGTPGVNGGTGELFFGEGSRLTVL.

This clone showed up just once. The V call is TRBV7-9, the J call TRBJ2-1, with 7 positions matching TRBD2. J lost 9 bases, V lost 9 bases, and 8 bases had no gene match. The CDR3 runs to 12 residues. Germline-derived CDR1 and CDR2 are SEHNR and FQNEAQ (reference sequence). The CDR3: CASVKGRVEQFF. CDR3 nucleotide sequence: TGTGCCAGTGTCAAGGGGAGGGTTGAGCAGTTCTTC.

The genes are TRBV6-6 and TRBJ2-7, with TRBD2 matching over 13 bases. CDR1 MNHNY and CDR2 SVGAGI come from the germline V gene (reference sequence). This CDR3 has 14 amino acids. Trimming removed 5 bases from V and 5 bases from J; junction bases left unmatched: 3. CDR3 amino acids: CASSTGLAGDEQYF. The CDR3 coding sequence is TGTGCCAGCAGTACCGGACTAGCGGGGGACGAGCAGTACTTC.

J is TRBJ1-2 and V is TRBV2; TRBD1 matches at 8 bases. V was pared by 6 bases and J by 2 bases, with 5 bases of the junction left unmatched. Germline V gene lookup returns CDR1 SNHLY and CDR2 FYNNEI. This CDR3 is 14 amino acids long. In DNA, the CDR3 is TGTGCCAGCAGCCGGGACAGGACCAACTATGGCTACACCTTC. Its translation is CASSRDRTNYGYTF.